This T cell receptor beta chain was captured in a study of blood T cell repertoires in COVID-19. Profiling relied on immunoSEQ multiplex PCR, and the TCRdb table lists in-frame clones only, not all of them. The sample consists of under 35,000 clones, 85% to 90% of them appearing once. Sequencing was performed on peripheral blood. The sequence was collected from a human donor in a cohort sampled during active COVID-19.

The CDR3 DNA sequence: TGCAGCGTAGGGACATACAATGAGCAGTTCTTC. This encodes CSVGTYNEQFF. This chain uses TRBV29-1 with TRBJ2-1; D possibly corresponds to TRBD1 (6 bases). Germline loops: CDR1 SQVTM, CDR2 ANQGSEA. This CDR3 contains 11 residues. Trimming cost V 6 bases and J 4 bases, with 7 bases left between them.